One sample yielded the 17 T cell receptor beta chains listed below, sequenced in a study of cytomegalovirus exposure and HLA in healthy donors. Primers for the PCR totalled 60 Vbeta and 13 Jbeta. Repertoires were generated with immunoSEQ multiplex PCR, while TCRdb's copy carries only in-frame clones and drops some. The data show roughly 160,000 clones, approximately 85% seen once. Sequenced sample: PBMCs. The receptors were sampled from a man over 45 in good health and CMV-seropositive.

The gene calls are TRBV6-5 and TRBJ2-2; 7 bases are a match to TRBD1. There are 14 residues in the CDR3. Per the germline V gene, CDR1 is MNHEY and CDR2 is SVGAGI. V lost 4 bases and J lost 5; bases outside the gene matches: 4. Here the CDR3 DNA reads TGTGCCAGCAGTTGGGGACAGAGGACCGGGGAGCTGTTTTTT. This gives the protein CASSWGQRTGELFF.

Comments on this clone: The junction does not match germline at one end; this may be a read error. J is TRBJ2-7 and V is TRBV7-9; 7 nucleotides agree with TRBD1. Germline CDR1 is SEHNR and CDR2 is FQNEAQ (reference sequence). The CDR3 length is 16 residues. The CDR3 coding sequence is TGTTCCAGCAGCTTAGGACCTCCGGGACAGCTATACGAGCAGTACTTC. Its translation: CSSSLGPPGQLYEQYF.

CDR3 DNA sequence: TGCGCCAGCAGCCAAGCACGAGAATCTAGCACAGATACGCAGTATTTT. Translating it yields CASSQARESSTDTQYF. This sequence joins TRBV4-1 and TRBJ2-3; D gene ambiguous. The CDR3 runs to 16 residues. Per germline, CDR1 MGHRA and CDR2 YSYEKL. The V end was cut by 1 base, the J end by 0 bases, with 11 bases between.

The rearrangement uses TRBV19 and TRBJ2-7, with TRBD2 matching over 8 bases. The CDR3 extends over 16 amino acids. Germline loops: CDR1 LNHDA, CDR2 SQIVND (reference sequence). After removal of 0 bases from V and 4 bases from J, the junction contained 8 bases not matched to a gene. Here the CDR3 DNA reads TGTGCCAGTAGTATAGAATCAAAGCGGGAGAGGTACGAGCAGTACTTC. Amino acids: CASSIESKRERYEQYF. The full variable domain, completed using reference TRBV19 and TRBJ2-7, is DGGITQSPKYLFRKEGQNVTLSCEQNLNHDAMYWYRQDPGQGLRLIYYSQIVNDFQKGDIAEGYSVSREKKESFPLTVTSAQKNPTAFYLCASSIESKRERYEQYFGPGTRLTVT.

This clone was seen only once. The rearrangement joins TRBV30 to TRBJ1-1; no clear D gene. This CDR3 has 17 amino acids. V lost 0 bases and J lost 1, with 18 bases in between. Germline assignment: CDR1 GTSNPN and CDR2 SVGIG (reference sequence). The CDR3 sequence is CAWSVAFTFRSNTEAFF. The CDR3 DNA sequence: TGTGCCTGGAGTGTTGCCTTTACCTTCAGGTCGAACACTGAAGCTTTCTTT.

The chain links TRBV10-3 to TRBJ1-3; possibly TRBD1 for D (6 bases). CDR3 length equals 17 residues. Germline loops: CDR1 ENHRY, CDR2 SYGVKD. Trimming took 3 bases from V and 0 from J, leaving 15 bases between them. The CDR3 protein is CAISERTVEVSGNTIYF. For the CDR3, the DNA is TGTGCCATCAGTGAAAGGACAGTCGAAGTCTCTGGAAACACCATATATTTT.

The table lists this clone with a count of one. The rearrangement links TRBV7-2 to TRBJ2-1, with 10 bases aligning to TRBD2. The V gene's germline CDR1 is SGHTA and CDR2 FQGNSA. The length of the CDR3 is 16 residues. V lost 3 bases and J lost 5; bases outside the gene matches: 7. The DNA for the CDR3 is TGTGCCAGCAGCTTGGTAAGCGGGAGGGCGAACAATGAGCAGTTCTTC. Its protein product is CASSLVSGRANNEQFF.

The chain joins TRBV15 to TRBJ2-4; 14 nucleotides align to TRBD2. The CDR3 spans 22 residues. The junction had 14 bases not matched to a gene; V was cut back by 1 base and J by 0 bases. The germline CDR1 and CDR2 sequences are LNHNV and YYDKDF (reference sequence). CDR3 residues: CATSRVASGLAGGQLAKNIQYF. The DNA for the CDR3 is TGTGCCACCAGCAGAGTGGCTTCTGGACTAGCGGGGGGCCAGCTAGCCAAAAACATTCAGTACTTC.

The CDR3 reads CASSQEGGRELFF. The DNA of the CDR3 is TGTGCCAGCAGCCAAGAAGGGGGCCGGGAGCTGTTTTTT. The chain employs TRBV4-2 and TRBJ2-2; 7 nucleotides align to TRBD1. This CDR3 has 13 amino acids. The trim removed 0 bases at V and 9 bases at J, leaving 1 base unmatched. Germline values: CDR1 LGHNA, CDR2 YNFKEQ.

The chain joins TRBV2 to TRBJ2-3; TRBD1 matches 7 bases. The CDR3 length is 16 residues. Germline V gene sequence: CDR1 SNHLY, CDR2 FYNNEI. V shed 6 bases, J shed 6 bases, and the junction held 15 bases outside the gene matches. CDR3 loop: CASRIGDSLQVDTQYF. The DNA of the CDR3 is TGTGCCAGCAGGATTGGGGACAGCTTACAAGTCGATACGCAGTATTTT. Variable domain in full (rest from reference TRBV2 and TRBJ2-3): EPEVTQTPSHQVTQMGQEVILRCVPISNHLYFYWYRQILGQKVEFLVSFYNNEISEKSEIFDDQFSVERPDGSNFTLKIRSTKLEDSAMYFCASRIGDSLQVDTQYFGPGTRLTVL.

The chain uses TRBV5-1 and TRBJ2-3; 12 bases map to TRBD1. V trimming: 4 bases; J trimming: 1 base; junction bases outside the gene matches: 4. Germline V gives CDR1 SGHRS, CDR2 YFSETQ. CDR3 length: 16 amino acids. The chain's CDR3 is CASSRGQGAGTDTQYF. The CDR3 region has the DNA TGCGCCAGCAGCAGGGGACAGGGGGCGGGCACAGATACGCAGTATTTT.

The chain uses TRBV9 and TRBJ1-4; a weak D match, TRBD1 (6 bases). V was pared by 3 bases and J by 1 base, with 10 bases between. Germline assignment: CDR1 SGDLS and CDR2 YYNGEE. The CDR3 runs 15 residues. The CDR3 DNA reads TGTGCCAGCAGCGGGACAGCCGGAACTAATGAAAAACTGTTTTTT. Amino acids: CASSGTAGTNEKLFF.

The chain is built from TRBV5-1 and TRBJ2-7, with D possibly being TRBD2 (5 bases). This CDR3 comprises 12 residues. CDR1 and CDR2 (germline): SGHRS, YFSETQ. The germline V and J ends were trimmed by 0 bases and 4 bases, with 5 bases remaining between them. The CDR3 DNA sequence: TGCGCCAGCAGCTTGGGACTATACGAGCAGTACTTC. As protein: CASSLGLYEQYF. Complete variable domain (other parts from reference TRBV5-1 and TRBJ2-7): KAGVTQTPRYLIKTRGQQVTLSCSPISGHRSVSWYQQTPGQGLQFLFEYFSETQRNKGNFPGRFSGRQFSNSRSEMNVSTLELGDSALYLCASSLGLYEQYFGPGTRLTVT.

V gene TRBV10-1 combines with J gene TRBJ2-1; 10 bases line up with TRBD2. CDR3 length: 20 amino acids. V was clipped by 4 bases and J by 4 bases; unmatched bases: 19. CDR1 is WNHNN and CDR2 is SYGVQD in the germline V gene (reference sequence). The CDR3 nucleotides read TGCGCCAGCAGTGCGACCGGGACTAGCGAAACGTGTACCCTATACAATGAGCAGTTCTTC. Translating gives CASSATGTSETCTLYNEQFF.

This rearrangement joins TRBV9 to TRBJ2-3; 12 nucleotides agree with TRBD2. The length of the CDR3 is 16 residues. The germline CDR1 and CDR2 sequences are SGDLS and YYNGEE. With 3 bases clipped from V and 7 bases from J, the junction kept 9 bases outside the gene matches. The CDR3 nucleotides read TGTGCCAGCAGCGGTGGGACTAGCGGGTTTTTCTATACGCAGTATTTT. Protein sequence: CASSGGTSGFFYTQYF. Based on the CDR3 plus reference TRBV9 and TRBJ2-3, the full variable domain is DSGVTQTPKHLITATGQRVTLRCSPRSGDLSVYWYQQSLDQGLQFLIQYYNGEERAKGNILERFSAQQFPDLHSELNLSSLELGDSALYFCASSGGTSGFFYTQYFGPGTRLTVL.

The V gene is TRBV4-3, the J gene TRBJ2-1; TRBD2 agrees at 14 bases. V lost 4 bases to trimming and J lost 7 bases; unmatched junction nucleotides: 3. CDR1 is LGHNA, CDR2 YSLEER, per germline. CDR3 size: 15 residues. CDR3 coding DNA: TGCGCCAGCAGCCGGTGGACTAGCGGGGGGAATGAGCAGTTCTTC. Its protein product is CASSRWTSGGNEQFF.

This rearrangement joins TRBV7-9 to TRBJ1-1, with D maybe TRBD1 (6 bases). V shed 5 bases and J shed 4 bases, with 14 bases lying between them. Germline CDR1 and CDR2: SEHNR and FQNEAQ (reference sequence). The CDR3 loop spans 14 amino acids. For the CDR3, the DNA is TGTGCCAGCAGCCCGATCGGGGGGGCCACTGAAGCTTTCTTT. Protein: CASSPIGGATEAFF.